What follows are 29 T cell receptor beta chains derived from one specimen sequenced in a study of shared clonotypes between healthy human individuals. Assay used: immunoSEQ multiplex PCR; TCRdb lists only in-frame clones, some missing. The sample holds around 200,000 clones, over 85% seen once. Sequencing used naive CD4+ T cells sorted from blood. Documented subset: CD45RA+ positively selected. These receptor sequences come from a woman in her twenties or thirties in good health.

The sample holds a few counts of this clone. The rearrangement uses TRBV5-4 and TRBJ1-2; 10 nucleotides align to TRBD1. The CDR3 runs 14 residues. Germline V gene lookup returns CDR1 SGHNT and CDR2 YYREEE (reference sequence). Losses at the gene ends were 4 bases for V and 7 bases for J; bases not matched to a gene: 7. The CDR3: CASSRQGAMGGYTF. CDR3 nucleotide sequence: TGTGCCAGCAGCCGACAGGGGGCGATGGGTGGCTACACCTTC.

The V and J genes are TRBV28 and TRBJ2-7, with 9 bases aligning to TRBD1. This CDR3 region has 15 residues. Germline V lookup: CDR1 MDHEN, CDR2 SYDVKM. V shed 3 bases, J shed 3 bases, and the junction held 6 bases outside the gene matches. CDR3 in DNA: TGTGCCAGCAGTTTGACCGGGACAGGGTACTACGAGCAGTACTTC. Its translation: CASSLTGTGYYEQYF.

V is TRBV5-1 and J is TRBJ2-7; maybe TRBD2 (6 bases). The V end lost 3 bases, the J end lost 5 bases, and 12 bases lay between the germline ends. From germline, CDR1 is SGHRS and CDR2 YFSETQ. CDR3 length: 13 amino acids. CDR3 in amino acids: CASSWRRADEQYF. The CDR3 coding sequence is TGCGCCAGCAGCTGGAGGAGGGCCGACGAGCAGTACTTC.

The V call is TRBV27, the J call TRBJ2-2; D is perhaps TRBD2 (6 bases). Germline V gene lookup returns CDR1 MNHEY and CDR2 SMNVEV (reference sequence). The CDR3 is made up of 16 amino acids. V was cut by 6 bases and J by 4 bases, with 18 bases left in between. CDR3 nucleotide sequence: TGTGCCAGCAGATCACGGGTAGCGGAGGTCACCGGGGAGCTGTTTTTT. Translating it yields CASRSRVAEVTGELFF.

This clone has only one observation. J is TRBJ2-5 and V is TRBV6-6; D is undetermined. The germline V gene has CDR1 MNHNY and CDR2 SVGAGI (reference sequence). The CDR3 is 13 residues long. V gave up 0 bases and J gave up 11 bases, with 13 bases separating them. CDR3 in DNA: TGTGCCAGCAGTTACTCTCCAACTGTGGAGCAGTACTTC. Residues: CASSYSPTVEQYF.

V usage is TRBV29-1 and J usage is TRBJ1-2; 7 bases match TRBD1. Germline V gene lookup returns CDR1 SQVTM and CDR2 ANQGSEA. The CDR3 length is 15 residues. V shed 3 bases, J shed 3 bases, and the junction held 10 bases outside the gene matches. The chain's CDR3 is CSVDGQAARDYGYTF. The CDR3 nucleotides read TGCAGCGTTGACGGACAGGCGGCTCGGGACTATGGCTACACCTTC.

The chain joins TRBV11-2 to TRBJ2-5; the D call may be TRBD1 or TRBD2 (6 bases each). The V gene lost 4 bases and the J gene lost 5 bases, with 20 bases spanning the gap. The CDR3 totals 16 residues. The V gene's germline CDR1 is SGHAT and CDR2 FQNNGV. CDR3 protein: CASSWGASAAVETQYF. CDR3 sequence (DNA): TGTGCCAGCAGCTGGGGGGCTAGCGCCGCCGTCGAGACCCAGTACTTC.

The chain carries TRBV10-3 and TRBJ1-1, with D hard to call. Looked up from germline, CDR1 is ENHRY and CDR2 is SYGVKD. Deletions cut 3 bases from V and 3 bases from J, with 8 bases between. The CDR3 runs to 13 residues. The CDR3 loop reads CAISEVGDTEAFF. In nucleotides, the CDR3 is TGTGCCATCAGTGAAGTCGGGGACACTGAAGCTTTCTTT.

This rearrangement joins TRBV4-2 to TRBJ2-7; the match to TRBD2 covers 8 bases. V gave up 5 bases and J gave up 3 bases; unmatched junction bases: 12. Germline V lookup: CDR1 LGHNA, CDR2 YNFKEQ. The CDR3 totals 16 residues. For the CDR3, the DNA is TGTGCCAGCAGCGGAGGACTAGCCCCGATCATCTACGAGCAGTACTTC. Encoded protein: CASSGGLAPIIYEQYF.

The chain carries TRBV7-9 and TRBJ2-1; D might be TRBD2 (6 bases). CDR3 length: 16 amino acids. Looked up from germline, CDR1 is SEHNR and CDR2 is FQNEAQ (reference sequence). Trimming cost V 5 bases and J 1 base, with 15 bases left between them. The CDR3: CASSREAGRSYNEQFF. The CDR3 DNA reads as TGTGCCAGCAGCAGAGAAGCGGGCAGGTCCTACAATGAGCAGTTCTTC.

This chain connects TRBV10-2 to TRBJ1-5; no firm D call. Germline assignment: CDR1 WSHSY and CDR2 SAAADI. The CDR3 covers 17 residues. V dropped 0 bases and J dropped 1 base, with 13 bases sitting between them. The DNA of the CDR3 is TGCGCCAGCAGTGAGTCGGTTAATAGAGTAAGCAATCAGCCCCAGCATTTT. Protein product: CASSESVNRVSNQPQHF.

The V call is TRBV5-8, the J call TRBJ1-1, with D uncertain. CDR3 size: 15 residues. V shed 0 bases and J shed 3 bases, with 12 bases lying between them. Germline CDR1 reads SGHTS; CDR2 reads YDEGEE. The chain's CDR3 is CASSLARGRHTEAFF. Written as DNA, the CDR3 is TGTGCCAGCAGCTTGGCCCGTGGGCGCCACACTGAAGCTTTCTTT. The full variable domain, in which reference TRBV5-8 and TRBJ1-1 provide the parts outside the CDR3, is EAGVTQSPTHLIKTRGQQATLRCSPISGHTSVYWYQQALGLGLQFLLWYDEGEERNRGNFPPRFSGRQFPNYSSELNVNALELEDSALYLCASSLARGRHTEAFFGQGTRLTVV.

CDR3 region: CASSLGPSHEQYF. The CDR3 DNA reads as TGTGCCAGCAGCCTCGGGCCATCCCACGAGCAGTACTTC. The chain joins TRBV9 to TRBJ2-7, with unresolved D. The CDR3 has 13 amino acids. V shed 4 bases and J shed 5 bases, with 13 bases lying between them. Germline CDR1 SGDLS, CDR2 YYNGEE.

The gene calls are TRBV6-5 and TRBJ1-2; TRBD1 aligns across 8 bases. Germline V gene lookup returns CDR1 MNHEY and CDR2 SVGAGI. The length of the CDR3 is 13 residues. J was trimmed by 4 bases and V by 6 bases; bases with no gene match: 4. The CDR3 DNA is TGTGCCAGCAGCTCCGGACAGGGCTATGGCTACACCTTC. The encoded protein is CASSSGQGYGYTF.

V and J are TRBV5-1 and TRBJ2-3, with 7 bases fitting TRBD1. V was pared by 4 bases and J by 4 bases, with 9 bases of the junction left unmatched. This CDR3 is 15 amino acids long. The germline CDR1 and CDR2 sequences are SGHRS and YFSETQ. The CDR3 DNA sequence: TGCGCCAGCAGCCGCCTTGACAGGGAGTCAGATACGCAGTATTTT. This gives the protein CASSRLDRESDTQYF.

The chain joins TRBV9 to TRBJ2-7; D may be TRBD1 or TRBD2 (5 bases each). In germline, CDR1 is SGDLS, CDR2 YYNGEE. The CDR3 is 14 residues long. V lost 4 bases to trimming and J lost 2 bases, with 13 bases between them. The CDR3 spells CASSISGDPYEQYF. The CDR3 DNA reads as TGTGCCAGCAGCATCAGTGGGGACCCCTACGAGCAGTACTTC.

This sequence joins TRBV11-2 and TRBJ2-5; TRBD2 might be the D (6 bases). Germline assignment: CDR1 SGHAT and CDR2 FQNNGV. Between the trimmed V and J ends, which lost 4 bases and 11 bases, there was a span of 20 bases. The CDR3 is made up of 14 amino acids. The CDR3 region is CASSYDSILREQYF. CDR3 DNA sequence: TGTGCCAGCAGCTACGACAGCATCTTACGGGAGCAGTACTTC.

The chain recombines TRBV5-1 with TRBJ2-3; 13 bases align to TRBD2. The CDR3 has 18 residues. The V and J ends lost 6 bases and 4 bases, in that order; junction bases with no gene match: 14. Germline V gene sequence: CDR1 SGHRS, CDR2 YFSETQ. In DNA form, the CDR3 reads TGCGCCAGCAACCGGGGCAAGACTAGCGGGAGGTCTCCAGATACGCAGTATTTT. It is translated as CASNRGKTSGRSPDTQYF. Complete variable domain (other parts from reference TRBV5-1 and TRBJ2-3): KAGVTQTPRYLIKTRGQQVTLSCSPISGHRSVSWYQQTPGQGLQFLFEYFSETQRNKGNFPGRFSGRQFSNSRSEMNVSTLELGDSALYLCASNRGKTSGRSPDTQYFGPGTRLTVL.

The chain carries TRBV27 and TRBJ1-2, with TRBD1 matching over 9 bases. Germline V gene sequence: CDR1 MNHEY, CDR2 SMNVEV (reference sequence). V shed 5 bases, J shed 2 bases, and the junction held 3 bases outside the gene matches. The CDR3 is made up of 14 amino acids. CDR3 protein: CASSDGQGNYGYTF. The CDR3 DNA reads TGTGCCAGCAGTGACGGACAGGGGAACTATGGCTACACCTTC.

The chain links TRBV25-1 to TRBJ1-2; no clear D. The ends were cut back, 3 bases at V and 3 bases at J, with 5 bases in the middle. Germline-derived CDR1 and CDR2 are MGHDK and SYGVNS. This CDR3 contains 12 residues. CDR3 coding DNA: TGTGCCAGCAGTGAGCTGGACTATGGCTACACCTTC. Protein: CASSELDYGYTF.

The chain links TRBV19 to TRBJ1-2, with D uncertain. The CDR3 runs 12 residues. CDR1 is LNHDA and CDR2 is SQIVND in the germline V gene (reference sequence). Trimming left V 6 bases short and J 6 bases short, with 11 bases between. The CDR3 DNA follows: TGTGCCAGTAGAGGGTCCGTCGATGGCTACACCTTC. It yields the protein CASRGSVDGYTF. The variable domain in full, completed from reference TRBV19 and TRBJ1-2, reads DGGITQSPKYLFRKEGQNVTLSCEQNLNHDAMYWYRQDPGQGLRLIYYSQIVNDFQKGDIAEGYSVSREKKESFPLTVTSAQKNPTAFYLCASRGSVDGYTFGSGTRLTVV.

The genes are TRBV6-5 and TRBJ2-5; 9 bases agree with TRBD1. The end of the DNA aligns better with TRBJ2-7, so the J call may be wrong. The CDR3 is 15 amino acids. Germline values: CDR1 MNHEY, CDR2 SVGAGI. In DNA, the CDR3 is TGTGCCAGGAACAACCGGGACAGGGATAGTTACGAGCAGTACTTC. Protein: CARNNRDRDSYEQYF.

This chain connects TRBV6-5 to TRBJ2-5; perhaps TRBD1 as D (6 bases). V shed 6 bases and J shed 5 bases, with 7 bases lying between them. This CDR3 comprises 11 residues. Germline V lookup: CDR1 MNHEY, CDR2 SVGAGI. The CDR3 reads CASSQGETQYF. In DNA form, the CDR3 reads TGTGCCAGCAGCCAGGGGGAGACCCAGTACTTC.

The gene calls are TRBV6-1 and TRBJ1-2; a possible D gene is TRBD1 (6 bases). The V gene's germline CDR1 is MNHNS and CDR2 SASEGT. V was cut by 3 bases and J by 8 bases, with 13 bases left in between. CDR3 length equals 13 residues. This chain's CDR3 is CASSDTGFNGYTF. DNA for the CDR3: TGTGCCAGCAGTGACACAGGGTTCAACGGCTACACCTTC.

This rearrangement joins TRBV18 to TRBJ2-5; 11 bases align to TRBD2. Germline assignment: CDR1 KGHSH and CDR2 LQKENI. The CDR3 length is 16 residues. After removal of 5 bases from V and 11 bases from J, the junction contained 16 bases not matched to a gene. CDR3 sequence: CASSELGTSGSGAQYF. CDR3 coding DNA: TGTGCCAGCTCAGAACTGGGGACTAGCGGCAGCGGCGCGCAGTACTTC.

The gene calls are TRBV30 and TRBJ2-5; 9 bases map to TRBD1. Germline V CDR1 and CDR2: GTSNPN, SVGIG (reference sequence). The trim removed 4 bases at V and 5 bases at J, leaving 5 bases unmatched. The CDR3 totals 13 residues. The CDR3, as DNA: TGTGCCTGGAAGGACAGGGGCCGGGAGACCCAGTACTTC. This encodes CAWKDRGRETQYF.

J is TRBJ2-7 and V is TRBV11-2, with 13 bases that match TRBD2. With V trimmed by 5 bases and J by 5 bases, 6 bases remained unmatched. The CDR3 covers 15 residues. Germline loops: CDR1 SGHAT, CDR2 FQNNGV. The CDR3 here is CASSEGTSGNHEQYF. CDR3 in DNA: TGTGCCAGCAGCGAGGGGACTAGCGGGAATCACGAGCAGTACTTC.

The chain has TRBV28 and TRBJ2-7, with no clear D. V lost 2 bases to trimming and J lost 2 bases, with 7 bases between them. Germline lookup yields CDR1 MDHEN and CDR2 SYDVKM. The CDR3 has 13 amino acids. The CDR3 DNA is TGTGCCAGCAGTTTACACACTACCTACGAGCAGTACTTC. It yields the protein CASSLHTTYEQYF.

The rearrangement joins TRBV5-6 to TRBJ2-2; TRBD2 matches at 9 bases. Trimming took 1 base from V and 4 from J; bases not matched to a gene: 2. Germline lookup yields CDR1 SGHDT and CDR2 YYEEEE. The CDR3 has 15 residues. Here the CDR3 DNA reads TGTGCCAGCAGCTTGTCTAGCGGGACCACCGGGGAGCTGTTTTTT. Protein sequence: CASSLSSGTTGELFF.